A selection of T cell receptor beta chains follows, all from one sample in a study of CXCR3-negative and CXCR3-positive naive CD8 T cells. With the 5' RACE reads reprocessed, TCRdb shows one record per CDR3 protein and no DNA. Here the sample table reports some 150,000 distinct CDR3 sequences. Material for sequencing was naive CXCR3+ CD8+ T cells from blood. The receptors derive from a human donor in good health. Some clones in this sample may be carry-over from other donors' samples. CDR3s include the opening cysteine and the closing phenylalanine or tryptophan. Each record gives: CDR3 protein, J gene, V gene.

CASSFRDRGQPQHF TRBJ1-5 TRBV28
CASMGGGSNQPQHF TRBJ1-5 TRBV6-2/TRBV6-3
CASSLGPRAAAGELFF TRBJ2-2 TRBV7-9
CARRVAGVSYNEQFF TRBJ2-1 TRBV2
CASSLEGATEMYTEAFF TRBJ1-1 TRBV7-6
CASSQEADLVADTQYF TRBJ2-3 TRBV4-1
CASSLGQLNTEAFF TRBJ1-1 TRBV7-2
CASSQDQGSGVTEAFF TRBJ1-1 TRBV4-2
CASSQERWYEQYF TRBJ2-7 TRBV3-1
CASSLASGGQTQHF TRBJ1-5 TRBV5-1
CASSSAPGQGNSETQYF TRBJ2-5 TRBV6-5
CATSAAYSYEQYF TRBJ2-7 TRBV10-3
CASSTSWGYEQYF TRBJ2-7 TRBV4-1
CASSFDEGGEQYF TRBJ2-7 TRBV11-1
CASSFRLGQGETEAFF TRBJ1-1 TRBV28
CSVRSGSTYEQYF TRBJ2-7 TRBV29-1
CASSQDEEGGYEQYF TRBJ2-7 TRBV4-3
CASSSASGPYNEQFF TRBJ2-1 TRBV12-3/TRBV12-4
CASSLVDRVGTDTQYF TRBJ2-3 TRBV5-1
CASDVGKADNEQFF TRBJ2-1 TRBV28
CASSLAGNTEALF TRBJ1-1 TRBV7-9
CASSSGQVPYEQYF TRBJ2-7 TRBV12-3/TRBV12-4